These T cell receptor beta chains were read from a single sample in a study of beta chain features in type 1 diabetes. Method: immunoSEQ multiplex PCR; TCRdb's copy keeps in-frame clones and lacks some. This table holds roughly 310,000 clones, about 11% found once. Sequenced input: naive CD4+ T cells from blood. The receptors originated from a woman aged 25 to 39 in good health. CDR3s include the opening cysteine and the closing phenylalanine or tryptophan. D genes are given only for firm matches. Not every row has a clone size; where given, it reads once, few, many or a size class.

cdr3_nt cdr3_aa clone_size d_call j_call v_call
TGTGCCATCATGGGACAGGGAGACACCGGGGAGCTGTTTTTT CAIMGQGDTGELFF - TRBD1 TRBJ2-2 TRBV10-3
TGTGCCACCAGCAGAGATGTGGGGGCTACAGGGGGCGCTGGCCACGAGCAGTACTTC CATSRDVGATGGAGHEQYF few TRBD1 TRBJ2-7 TRBV15
TGTGCCAGCAGCTCCCGCTTGACGTGGAGGAACACTGAAGCTTTCTTT CASSSRLTWRNTEAFF few - TRBJ1-1 TRBV11-2
TGTGCCAGCAGTCTCAGGGTTCTACAGCCCCAGCATTTT CASSLRVLQPQHF few - TRBJ1-5 TRBV6-1
TGCAGCGTTGACCGGAGCCTGACTAGCGGGATGCTAAATGAGCAGTTCTTC CSVDRSLTSGMLNEQFF few TRBD2 TRBJ2-1 TRBV29-1
TGTGCCAGTAGTATCTTAGGAGGGCTCGACTATGGCTACACCTTC CASSILGGLDYGYTF - - TRBJ1-2 TRBV19
TGTGCCAGCAGCCAAGGGGTTCGGGAGACCCAGTACTTC CASSQGVRETQYF once - TRBJ2-5 TRBV7-3
TGTGCCAGCAGCGCGGGGACAGGGCGATCCTCTGGGGCCAACGTCCTGACTTTC CASSAGTGRSSGANVLTF - TRBD1 TRBJ2-6 TRBV9
TGTGCCATCCGGGCAGGGGGCGGGGAGACCCAGTACTTC CAIRAGGGETQYF few TRBD1 TRBJ2-5 TRBV10-3
TGTGCCATCAGTGAGACCCCAGCGGGAGGAGGGGGTGAGCAGTTCTTC CAISETPAGGGGEQFF few TRBD2 TRBJ2-1 TRBV10-3
TGTGCCAGCAGCGTAGACCTGTCGGGAACTGTGTTTTTT CASSVDLSGTVFF few - TRBJ1-4 TRBV9
TGCAGCGTTGCGAACAGGCTAAATTCACCCCTCCACTTT CSVANRLNSPLHF - - TRBJ1-6 TRBV29-1
TGTGCCTCGGGACAGGGGGTTCGAATCGGCGAAAAACTGTTTTTT CASGQGVRIGEKLFF - TRBD1 TRBJ1-4 TRBV6-6
TGTGCCAGCAGGGGAGGACAAGGGCTAAGCTACACCTTC CASRGGQGLSYTF few - TRBJ1-2 TRBV6-5
TGCGCCAGCAGCCTTAGCGGGAGGGGTTTTAATGAGCAGTTCTTC CASSLSGRGFNEQFF - TRBD2 TRBJ2-1 TRBV4-3
TGTGCCAGCTCCCGTCAGATCGGGTCCACCGGGGAGCTGTTTTTT CASSRQIGSTGELFF - - TRBJ2-2 TRBV13
TGTGCCAGCAGCTTCCGCTACGAGCAGTACTTC CASSFRYEQYF few - TRBJ2-7 TRBV7-2
TGTGCCAGCTCCCCGGGACAGGGGTTTCGTGGCTACACCTTC CASSPGQGFRGYTF - TRBD1 TRBJ1-2 TRBV18
TGTGCCAGCAGCCCAGGACAGTTTTACGAGCAGTACTTC CASSPGQFYEQYF few - TRBJ2-7 TRBV6-6
TGTGCCAGCAGCAGGGGGCCGGGACAGGGGTCCTACGAGCAGTACTTC CASSRGPGQGSYEQYF - TRBD1 TRBJ2-7 TRBV16
TGTGCCAGCAGCGTATTTGGCGGGCGTACGCAGTATTTT CASSVFGGRTQYF few - TRBJ2-3 TRBV9
TGCGCCAGCAGCCCATCCACAGCGAACACCGGGGAGCTGTTTTTT CASSPSTANTGELFF few - TRBJ2-2 TRBV5-1
TGTGCCTGGAGCGGGACAGGTGGAAATCAGCCCCAGCATTTT CAWSGTGGNQPQHF few TRBD1 TRBJ1-5 TRBV30
TGCGCCAGCAGCTTGCCCTTCTCGGGGAGCTCCTACGAGCAGTACTTC CASSLPFSGSSYEQYF - - TRBJ2-7 TRBV5-1
TGTGCCAGCAGTCCCGGTAGCTACGAGCAGTACTTC CASSPGSYEQYF few - TRBJ2-7 TRBV28
TGTGCCAGTAGTCCCGGGGGACAGGGGGCTATTAAGTTCTTC CASSPGGQGAIKFF few TRBD1 TRBJ2-1 TRBV19
TGTGCCAGCAGCTTAGGCCAAGGGGCCCACAATGAGCAGTTCTTC CASSLGQGAHNEQFF - - TRBJ2-1 TRBV11-2
TGTGCCAGCAGAGAAGGACTAGCGGGTGGTTCTGGGGCCAACGTCCTGACTTTC CASREGLAGGSGANVLTF few TRBD2 TRBJ2-6 TRBV2
TGTGCCAGCAGCGAGGGGACAGGGAACACTGAAGCTTTCTTT CASSEGTGNTEAFF - TRBD1 TRBJ1-1 TRBV9
TGCAGCGTTGAAGGGAGGCCTGGCACAGATACGCAGTATTTT CSVEGRPGTDTQYF few - TRBJ2-3 TRBV29-1
TGCGCCAGCAGCTCCGACAGTAGTAAACCGGGACTAGTCTACGAGCAGTACTTC CASSSDSSKPGLVYEQYF few TRBD2 TRBJ2-7 TRBV5-1
TGTGCCAGCTTAGTAGCGGGAGGGGTTGAGCAGTTCTTC CASLVAGGVEQFF - TRBD2 TRBJ2-1 TRBV7-2
TGTGCCAGCAGCCCCCGAGCGGGAGCGGATACGCAGTATTTT CASSPRAGADTQYF - TRBD2 TRBJ2-3 TRBV7-2
TGTGCCAGTAGTATTGATAAGAGCGGGAGTGGCACAGATACGCAGTATTTT CASSIDKSGSGTDTQYF few TRBD2 TRBJ2-3 TRBV19
TGTGCCAGCAGTTATACTAGCGGCCTCTACGAGCAGTACTTC CASSYTSGLYEQYF once TRBD2 TRBJ2-7 TRBV6-6
TGTGCCTGGCATCCGGGACAGGGGGCTGGTCAGCCCCAGCATTTT CAWHPGQGAGQPQHF - TRBD1 TRBJ1-5 TRBV30
TGTGCCAGCAGCGTAACCGGGACTAGCGATACCGGGGAGCTGTTTTTT CASSVTGTSDTGELFF - TRBD2 TRBJ2-2 TRBV9
TGTGCCAGCAGCGTGGTCAGCGGGAGTTTTTCTGAGCAGTTCTTC CASSVVSGSFSEQFF - TRBD2 TRBJ2-1 TRBV9
TGTGCCAGCAGGGGACAGGTAGCGGGCAGAGGGCACAATGAGCAGTTCTTC CASRGQVAGRGHNEQFF - - TRBJ2-1 TRBV27
TGTGCCATCGCCACGGGACAGGGCTACGAGCAGTACTTC CAIATGQGYEQYF - TRBD1 TRBJ2-7 TRBV10-3
TGCAGCGTTGAGCAAACAGCGGCGGATGAAGCTTTCTTT CSVEQTAADEAFF - - TRBJ1-1 TRBV29-1
TGTGCCAGCAGCCCCTTAACCGGAGATACGCAGTATTTT CASSPLTGDTQYF few - TRBJ2-3 TRBV7-2
TGTGCCACCAGCATTGACAGGGCATCCTACAATGAGCAGTTCTTC CATSIDRASYNEQFF few TRBD1 TRBJ2-1 TRBV15
TGTGCCAGCAGCGTAGCACAGGGGGTAAATGAAAAACTGTTTTTT CASSVAQGVNEKLFF few TRBD1 TRBJ1-4 TRBV9
TGCGCCAGCAGCCAAGCAATAGCGGCGATTACCTACGAGCAGTACTTC CASSQAIAAITYEQYF few - TRBJ2-7 TRBV4-3
TGTGCCAGCAGCTTAGCAGGGGGTAGCACAGATACGCAGTATTTT CASSLAGGSTDTQYF few - TRBJ2-3 TRBV7-6
TGTGCCAGCAGTTACCGTGGACACGCAAACACCATATATTTT CASSYRGHANTIYF - - TRBJ1-3 TRBV6-5
TGTGCCAGCTCACCACAGCGGGAGCAGTTCTTC CASSPQREQFF few - TRBJ2-1 TRBV18
TGTGCCAGCAGTTCGGCTAGCGGGACACCGCGTATCTACAATGAGCAGTTCTTC CASSSASGTPRIYNEQFF - TRBD2 TRBJ2-1 TRBV27
TGTGCCAGCAGCCAAGTACGAGGATGGGAGCCGGATGAGCAGTTCTTC CASSQVRGWEPDEQFF - - TRBJ2-1 TRBV14
TGTGCCAGCTTACCCTTGGGAGGGAGAGATTACGAGCAGTACTTC CASLPLGGRDYEQYF - TRBD2 TRBJ2-7 TRBV7-8
TGTGCCAGCAGTCCCGGACAGAGGGACTATGGCTACACCTTC CASSPGQRDYGYTF - - TRBJ1-2 TRBV28
TGTGCCAGCAGCTCGCTTGCGGGGAGAGCCTACGAGCAGTACTTC CASSSLAGRAYEQYF - - TRBJ2-7 TRBV7-2
TGTGCCAGTAGTATAGCACACGGGAGGGCCTACAATGAGCAGTTCTTC CASSIAHGRAYNEQFF - TRBD2 TRBJ2-1 TRBV19